A single sample is the source of the 16 T cell receptor beta chains below, sequenced in a study of blood T cell repertoires in COVID-19. Generated by immunoSEQ multiplex PCR, the TCRdb table keeps only in-frame clones and is missing some. This table has 80,000 or so clones, around 77% appearing once. The sample comprised peripheral blood. These receptors were obtained from a human donor in a cohort sampled during active COVID-19.

The chain links TRBV5-4 to TRBJ2-7; TRBD1 matches 7 bases. Germline-derived CDR1 and CDR2 are SGHNT and YYREEE (reference sequence). V trimming: 4 bases; J trimming: 7 bases; junction bases outside the gene matches: 14. The CDR3 runs 15 residues. The CDR3 bases are TGTGCCAGCAGCCCTTCGACAGGGCTTAGGGAAGAGCAGTACTTC. This encodes CASSPSTGLREEQYF.

This chain uses TRBV19 with TRBJ2-6, with 9 bases identical to TRBD1. Germline CDR1 reads LNHDA; CDR2 reads SQIVND (reference sequence). With V trimmed by 7 bases and J by 4 bases, 8 bases remained unmatched. The length of the CDR3 is 16 residues. In DNA form, the CDR3 reads TGTGCCAGTACCCATGGGACAGGGACCGGGGCCAACGTCCTGACTTTC. This encodes CASTHGTGTGANVLTF.

The V and J genes are TRBV11-3 and TRBJ2-7; TRBD2 aligns across 7 bases. This CDR3 contains 16 residues. Germline V CDR1 and CDR2: SGHNT, YENEEA. J gave up 1 base and V 0 bases, and 6 bases lay outside the gene matches. The CDR3 reads CASSLDVLGGSYEQYF. CDR3 in DNA: TGTGCCAGCAGCTTAGACGTACTGGGGGGGTCCTACGAGCAGTACTTC.

The rearrangement links TRBV12-5 to TRBJ1-1; D ambiguous. The V and J ends lost 0 bases and 1 base respectively, with 6 bases between them. Germline lookup yields CDR1 LGHNT and CDR2 FRNRAP. The CDR3 spans 14 residues. CDR3 region: CASGLVRGNTEAFF. For the CDR3, the DNA is TGTGCTAGTGGTTTGGTACGCGGGAACACTGAAGCTTTCTTT.

The genes are TRBV9 and TRBJ2-6; no firm D call. CDR1 is SGDLS, CDR2 YYNGEE, per germline. Deletions cut 4 bases from V and 3 bases from J, with 5 bases between. The CDR3 has 13 residues. The CDR3 spells CASSPRGANVLTF. In DNA form, the CDR3 reads TGTGCCAGCAGCCCCCGTGGGGCCAACGTCCTGACTTTC.

This chain joins TRBV12-3 or TRBV12-4 and TRBJ1-2, with 7 bases identical to TRBD1. With V trimmed by 5 bases and J by 5 bases, 5 bases remained unmatched. The CDR3 runs to 13 residues. The CDR3 loop is CASSLTGEYGYTF. The DNA for the CDR3 is TGTGCCAGCAGTCTAACAGGGGAGTATGGCTACACCTTC.

This clone has ten or more counts. The V gene is TRBV30, the J gene TRBJ2-7, with a possible D match to TRBD1 (6 bases). Trimming left V 2 bases short and J 7 bases short, with 9 bases between. The V gene's germline CDR1 is GTSNPN and CDR2 SVGIG (reference sequence). This CDR3 region has 11 residues. In nucleotides, the CDR3 is TGTGCCTGGAGTTCTACAGGGGAGCAGTACTTC. It translates to CAWSSTGEQYF.

The V gene is TRBV5-1, the J gene TRBJ2-1; 10 nucleotides agree with TRBD2. The CDR3 runs to 16 residues. Germline V gene data show CDR1 as SGHRS and CDR2 as YFSETQ. After removal of 4 bases from V and 3 bases from J, the junction contained 7 bases not matched to a gene. The DNA of the CDR3 is TGCGCCAGCAGCGCCACTTTAGCGGGGGGCTACAATGAGCAGTTCTTC. It specifies CASSATLAGGYNEQFF. Based on the CDR3 plus reference TRBV5-1 and TRBJ2-1, the full variable domain is KAGVTQTPRYLIKTRGQQVTLSCSPISGHRSVSWYQQTPGQGLQFLFEYFSETQRNKGNFPGRFSGRQFSNSRSEMNVSTLELGDSALYLCASSATLAGGYNEQFFGPGTRLTVL.

The rearrangement joins TRBV19 to TRBJ1-2, with D perhaps TRBD1 (6 bases). The germline V gene has CDR1 LNHDA and CDR2 SQIVND (reference sequence). CDR3 length equals 18 residues. The V end was cut by 5 bases, the J end by 4 bases, with 26 bases between. The DNA for the CDR3 is TGTGCCAGTAGTCCAAAGGGGGGGGGCGAGGCCCGTGGCTATGGCTACACCTTC. Encoded protein: CASSPKGGGEARGYGYTF.

J is TRBJ1-4 and V is TRBV6-6; maybe TRBD1 (5 bases). Deletions cut 6 bases from V and 7 bases from J, with 12 bases between. Germline assignment: CDR1 MNHNY and CDR2 SVGAGI (reference sequence). The CDR3 consists of 13 residues. The CDR3 sequence: CASSPGTAEKLFF. The CDR3 DNA follows: TGTGCCAGCAGCCCCGGGACTGCTGAAAAACTGTTTTTT.

This chain connects TRBV5-1 to TRBJ2-1; 16 positions agree with TRBD2. V lost 4 bases to trimming and J lost 5 bases; unmatched junction nucleotides: 3. CDR3 size: 16 residues. CDR1 is SGHRS and CDR2 is YFSETQ in the germline V gene. CDR3 bases: TGCGCCAGCAGCCGGGGACTAGCGGGGGGGCACAATGAGCAGTTCTTC. Encoded protein: CASSRGLAGGHNEQFF.

The chain links TRBV6-6 to TRBJ1-1; TRBD1 matches at 7 bases. Germline-derived CDR1 and CDR2 are MNHNY and SVGAGI (reference sequence). The CDR3 sequence is 15 residues long. After removal of 3 bases from V and 6 bases from J, the junction contained 10 bases not matched to a gene. In DNA, the CDR3 is TGTGCCAGCAGTTATGGGGGACAGCAAATCCCTGAAGCTTTCTTT. Its protein product is CASSYGGQQIPEAFF.

This clone was detected only once. In nucleotides, the CDR3 is TGTGCCAGTAGTATACAGGGTGGTTCACCCCTCCACTTT. This sequence encodes CASSIQGGSPLHF. The chain combines TRBV19 with TRBJ1-6; TRBD1 might be the D (5 bases). CDR1 is LNHDA, CDR2 SQIVND, per germline (reference sequence). V was pared by 2 bases and J by 9 bases, with 8 bases between. The CDR3 spans 13 residues.

The gene calls are TRBV5-4 and TRBJ2-7; D perhaps matches TRBD1 (6 bases). The V end lost 4 bases, the J end lost 1 base, and 18 bases lay between the germline ends. The germline V gene encodes CDR1 SGHNT and CDR2 YYREEE (reference sequence). The CDR3 consists of 16 residues. The CDR3 bases are TGTGCCAGCAGCAAAAACAGGGAGAAAGGGTCCTACGAGCAGTACTTC. This encodes CASSKNREKGSYEQYF.

V gene TRBV5-1 combines with J gene TRBJ1-3; D not certain. The germline V gene has CDR1 SGHRS and CDR2 YFSETQ. The CDR3 has 15 residues. Trimming took 3 bases from V and 0 from J, leaving 10 bases between them. CDR3 sequence reads: CASSSGWSSGNTIYF. In nucleotides, the CDR3 is TGCGCCAGCAGCTCTGGATGGAGCTCTGGAAACACCATATATTTT.

This clone was observed a few times. The rearrangement joins TRBV10-3 to TRBJ1-2; D unclear. The CDR3 contains 12 residues. Germline assignment: CDR1 ENHRY and CDR2 SYGVKD. Trimming took off 4 bases at V and 3 bases at J, with 6 bases between the two ends. CDR3 sequence (DNA): TGTGCCATCAGTGCGGGAGACTATGGCTACACCTTC. Amino acid sequence: CAISAGDYGYTF.